This TCR beta chain derives from a study of shared clonotypes between healthy human individuals. On the study more broadly: Researchers assigned three CD4 naive, three CD4 memory, two CD8 naive and one CD8 memory plate to each donor.

Findings and limits, study-wide: Rarefaction indicated that sorted-subset sequencing remained incomplete although depth was large.

Sorted-subset replicate PCR reactions contained roughly 200 ng DNA, corresponding to some 29,000 T cell genomes. Clones were read by immunoSEQ multiplex PCR, and TCRdb kept only the in-frame ones, dropping some. This sample carries some 2.1 million clones, over 85% of them seen once, and the ten largest clones take 1.5% to 2%. V gave up 5 bases and J gave up 11 bases; unmatched junction bases: 16. Per the germline V gene, CDR1 is SGHDN and CDR2 is FVKESK. The CDR3 length is 15 residues. Concerning this clone: Its cognate antigen is unknown.

Positively selected for CCR7, the CD45RO-negative cells used as naive CD8 cells excluded terminally differentiated effector memory CD45RA+ cells. This chain joins TRBV14 and TRBJ2-7; 9 bases line up with TRBD1. Sequenced input: naive CD8+ T cells from PBMCs. This clonotype was obtained from a young man in good health. Some clones in this sample may be carry-over from other donors' samples. The CDR3 nucleotides are TGTGCCAGCAGCGAGTTCGGGGACAGGGAATTCCCAAAGTACTTC. This encodes CASSEFGDREFPKYF.